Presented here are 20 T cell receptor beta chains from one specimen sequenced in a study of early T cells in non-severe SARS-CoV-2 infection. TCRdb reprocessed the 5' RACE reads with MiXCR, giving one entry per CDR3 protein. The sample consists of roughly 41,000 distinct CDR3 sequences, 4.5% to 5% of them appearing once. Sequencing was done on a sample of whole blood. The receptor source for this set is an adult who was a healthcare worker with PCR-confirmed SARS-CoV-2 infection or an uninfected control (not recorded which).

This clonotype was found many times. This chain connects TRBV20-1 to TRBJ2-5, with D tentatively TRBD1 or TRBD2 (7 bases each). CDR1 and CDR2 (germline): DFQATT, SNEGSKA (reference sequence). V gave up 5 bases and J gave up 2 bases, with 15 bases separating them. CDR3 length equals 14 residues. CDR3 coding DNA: TGCAGTGCTCGGGGGGACAGCGCGCAAGAGACCCAGTACTTC. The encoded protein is CSARGDSAQETQYF.

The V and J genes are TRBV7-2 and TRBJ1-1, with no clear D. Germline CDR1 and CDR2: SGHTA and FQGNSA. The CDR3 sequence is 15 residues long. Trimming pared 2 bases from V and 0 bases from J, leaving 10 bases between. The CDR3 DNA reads TGTGCCAGCAGCTTAACGGTCCTTATGAACACTGAAGCTTTCTTT. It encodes CASSLTVLMNTEAFF.

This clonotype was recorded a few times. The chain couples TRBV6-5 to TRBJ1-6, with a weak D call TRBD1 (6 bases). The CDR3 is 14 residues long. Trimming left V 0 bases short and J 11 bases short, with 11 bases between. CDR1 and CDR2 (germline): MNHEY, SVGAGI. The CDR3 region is CASSYSPGEAPLHF. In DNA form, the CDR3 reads TGTGCCAGCAGTTACTCGCCAGGGGAGGCACCCCTCCACTTT.

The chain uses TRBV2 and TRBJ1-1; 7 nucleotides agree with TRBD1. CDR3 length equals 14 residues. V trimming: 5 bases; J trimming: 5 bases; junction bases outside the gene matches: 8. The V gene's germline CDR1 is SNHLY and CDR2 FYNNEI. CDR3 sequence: CASSREAGGTEAFF. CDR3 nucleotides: TGTGCCAGCAGTCGGGAGGCAGGGGGAACTGAAGCTTTCTTT.

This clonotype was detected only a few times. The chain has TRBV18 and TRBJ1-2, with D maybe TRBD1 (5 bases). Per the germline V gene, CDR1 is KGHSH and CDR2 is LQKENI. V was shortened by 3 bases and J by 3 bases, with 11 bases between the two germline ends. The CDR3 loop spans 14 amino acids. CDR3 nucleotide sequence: TGTGCCAGCTCACCCGGGACGGATTACTATGGCTACACCTTC. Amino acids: CASSPGTDYYGYTF.

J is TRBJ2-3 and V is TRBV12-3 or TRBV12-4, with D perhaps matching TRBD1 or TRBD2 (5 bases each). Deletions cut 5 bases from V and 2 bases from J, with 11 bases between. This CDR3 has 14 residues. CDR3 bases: TGTGCCAGCAGTCGGGACCAATCCACAGATACGCAGTATTTT. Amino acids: CASSRDQSTDTQYF.

The DNA for the CDR3 is TGCAGTGCCCTAAGGGGCCGGGAGACCCAGTACTTC. Translated, it gives CSALRGRETQYF. This chain joins TRBV20-1 and TRBJ2-5, with D perhaps TRBD1 (5 bases). V lost 6 bases, J lost 5 bases, and 13 bases lay in between. The CDR3 consists of 12 residues. CDR1 and CDR2 from the germline V gene are DFQATT and SNEGSKA (reference sequence).

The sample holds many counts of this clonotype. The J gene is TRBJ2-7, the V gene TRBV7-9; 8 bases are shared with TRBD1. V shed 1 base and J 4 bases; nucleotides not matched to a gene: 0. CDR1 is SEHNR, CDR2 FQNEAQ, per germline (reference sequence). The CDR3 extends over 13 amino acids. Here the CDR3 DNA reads TGTGCCAGCAGCTTAGGGACAGGGTACGAGCAGTACTTC. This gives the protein CASSLGTGYEQYF. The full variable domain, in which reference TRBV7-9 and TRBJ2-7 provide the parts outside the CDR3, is DTGVSQNPRHKITKRGQNVTFRCDPISEHNRLYWYRQTLGQGPEFLTYFQNEAQLEKSRLLSDRFSAERPKGSFSTLEIQRTEQGDSAMYLCASSLGTGYEQYFGPGTRLTVT.

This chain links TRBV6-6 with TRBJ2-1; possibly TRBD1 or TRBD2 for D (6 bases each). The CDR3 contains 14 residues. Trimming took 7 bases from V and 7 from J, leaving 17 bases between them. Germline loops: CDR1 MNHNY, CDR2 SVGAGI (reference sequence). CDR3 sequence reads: CASTRWGAGNEQFF. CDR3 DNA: TGTGCCAGCACTCGCTGGGGGGCGGGGAATGAGCAGTTCTTC.

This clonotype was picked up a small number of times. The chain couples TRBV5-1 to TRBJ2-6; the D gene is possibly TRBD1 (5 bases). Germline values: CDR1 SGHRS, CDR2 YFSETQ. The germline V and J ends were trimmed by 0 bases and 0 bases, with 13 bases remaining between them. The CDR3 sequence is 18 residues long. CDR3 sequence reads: CASSLEGGAVSGANVLTF. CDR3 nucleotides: TGCGCCAGCAGCTTGGAAGGTGGGGCAGTCTCTGGGGCCAACGTCCTGACTTTC. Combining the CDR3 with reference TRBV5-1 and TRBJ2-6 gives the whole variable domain KAGVTQTPRYLIKTRGQQVTLSCSPISGHRSVSWYQQTPGQGLQFLFEYFSETQRNKGNFPGRFSGRQFSNSRSEMNVSTLELGDSALYLCASSLEGGAVSGANVLTFGAGSRLTVL.

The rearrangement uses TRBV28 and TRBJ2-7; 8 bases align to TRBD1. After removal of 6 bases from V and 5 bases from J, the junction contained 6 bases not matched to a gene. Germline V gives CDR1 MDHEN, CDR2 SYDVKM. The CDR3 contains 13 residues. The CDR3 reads CASSRTGPHEQYF. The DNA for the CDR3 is TGTGCCAGCAGCCGGACAGGGCCCCACGAGCAGTACTTC.

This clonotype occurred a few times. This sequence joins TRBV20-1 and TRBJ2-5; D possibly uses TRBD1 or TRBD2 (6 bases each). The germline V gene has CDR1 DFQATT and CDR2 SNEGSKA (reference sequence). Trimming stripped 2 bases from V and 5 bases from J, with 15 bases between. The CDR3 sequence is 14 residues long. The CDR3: CSARQGRRGETQYF. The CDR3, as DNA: TGCAGTGCTAGACAGGGCCGGAGGGGGGAGACCCAGTACTTC.

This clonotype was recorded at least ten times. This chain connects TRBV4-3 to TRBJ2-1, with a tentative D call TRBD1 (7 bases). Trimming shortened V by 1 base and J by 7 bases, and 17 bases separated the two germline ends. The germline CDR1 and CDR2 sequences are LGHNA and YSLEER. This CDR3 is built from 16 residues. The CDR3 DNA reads TGCGCCAGCAGCCAAGTGAGCAGGGGGGCTTATAATGAGCAGTTCTTC. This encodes CASSQVSRGAYNEQFF.

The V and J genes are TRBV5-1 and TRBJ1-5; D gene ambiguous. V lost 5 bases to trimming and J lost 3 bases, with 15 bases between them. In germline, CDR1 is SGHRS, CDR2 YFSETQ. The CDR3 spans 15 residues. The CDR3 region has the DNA TGCGCCAGCAGACTGGACGGAAGAAACAATCAGCCCCAGCATTTT. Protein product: CASRLDGRNNQPQHF.

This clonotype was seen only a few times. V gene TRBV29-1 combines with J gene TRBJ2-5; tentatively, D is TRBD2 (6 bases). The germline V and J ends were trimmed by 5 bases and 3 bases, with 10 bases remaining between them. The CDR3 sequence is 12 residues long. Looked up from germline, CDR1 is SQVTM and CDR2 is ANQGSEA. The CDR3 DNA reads TGCAGCGTTCGGGGAGGAGAAGAGACCCAGTACTTC. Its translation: CSVRGGEETQYF.

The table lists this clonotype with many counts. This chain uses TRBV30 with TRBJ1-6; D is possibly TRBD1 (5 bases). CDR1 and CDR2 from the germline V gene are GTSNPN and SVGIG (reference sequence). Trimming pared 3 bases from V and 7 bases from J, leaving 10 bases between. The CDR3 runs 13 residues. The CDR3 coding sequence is TGTGCCTGGAGGGACAACCTCAATTCACCCCTCCACTTT. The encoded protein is CAWRDNLNSPLHF.

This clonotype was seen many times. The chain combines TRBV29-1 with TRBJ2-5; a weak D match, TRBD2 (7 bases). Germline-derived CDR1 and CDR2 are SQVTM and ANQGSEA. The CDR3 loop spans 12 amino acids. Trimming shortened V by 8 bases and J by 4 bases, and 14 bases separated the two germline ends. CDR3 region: CSFIRGGETQYF. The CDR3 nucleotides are TGCAGCTTCATAAGGGGGGGAGAGACCCAGTACTTC.

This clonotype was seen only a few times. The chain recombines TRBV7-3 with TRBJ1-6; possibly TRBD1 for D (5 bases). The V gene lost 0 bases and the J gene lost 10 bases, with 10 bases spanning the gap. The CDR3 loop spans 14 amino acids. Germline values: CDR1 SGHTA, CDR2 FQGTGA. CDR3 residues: CASSLTAGKSPLHF. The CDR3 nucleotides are TGTGCCAGCAGCTTAACCGCAGGGAAGTCACCCCTCCACTTT.

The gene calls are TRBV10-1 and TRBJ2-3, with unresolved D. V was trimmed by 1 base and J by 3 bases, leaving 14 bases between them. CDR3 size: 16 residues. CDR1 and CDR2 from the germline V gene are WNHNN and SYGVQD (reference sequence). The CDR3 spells CASSELDVIGTDTQYF. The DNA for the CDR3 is TGCGCCAGCAGTGAGTTAGACGTAATCGGGACAGATACGCAGTATTTT.

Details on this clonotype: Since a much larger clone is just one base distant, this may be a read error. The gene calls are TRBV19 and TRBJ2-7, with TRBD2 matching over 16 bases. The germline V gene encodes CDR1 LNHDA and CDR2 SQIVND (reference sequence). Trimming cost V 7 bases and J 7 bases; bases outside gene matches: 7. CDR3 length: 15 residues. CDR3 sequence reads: CASTGTSGRAGEQYF. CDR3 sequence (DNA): TGTGCCAGTACCGGGACTAGCGGGAGGGCCGGTGAGCAGTACTTC. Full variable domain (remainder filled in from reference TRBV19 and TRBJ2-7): DGGITQSPKYLFRKEGQNVTLSCEQNLNHDAMYWYRQDPGQGLRLIYYSQIVNDFQKGDIAEGYSVSREKKESFPLTVTSAQKNPTAFYLCASTGTSGRAGEQYFGPGTRLTVT.